This T cell receptor beta chain was identified in a study of blood T cell repertoires in COVID-19 (dated by TCRdb to the early 2020s). As for the study more broadly: Samples from collaborators originated in the United States, Italy and Spain and spanned both the acute and convalescent phases of COVID-19. The samples were drawn from the first 160 participants of the ongoing ImmuneRACE study and from some 1,300 subjects provided by 6 global collaborators. Subjects who had been exposed to COVID-19, were actively infected with it, or had recovered from it provided the deeply sampled blood TCRbeta repertoires that made up the dataset. The prospective study material was composed of cDNA or gDNA derived from T cells, B-cell-depleted T cells, or PBMCs. Where available, HLA class I and class II types were obtained from metadata supplied by the sample provider rather than from assay-based typing. A de-identified subject ID, COVID-19 status, age in years and sex were almost always included in the sample metadata. The repertoires were released in a freely available public database intended as a resource for research on the immune response to SARS-CoV-2. Findings and caveats that apply to the study as a whole: The amount of clinical and demographic metadata varied by source and participant and was provided uncurated.

The germline ends are 9 bases apart after V is trimmed by 8 bases and J by 7 bases. The CDR3 numbers 12 residues from cysteine through phenylalanine. The retained sequence is limited to the CDR3, 36 bases, with the frame set at the first base. The germline V gene supplies CDR1 MDHEN and CDR2 SYDVKM. Each collaborating institution followed its own protocols to collect whole blood in K2EDTA tubes. For TCRbeta analysis, collaborator samples were shipped as frozen whole blood, as isolated PBMCs, or as DNA extracted from either sample type. TCRbeta CDR3 regions were amplified from genomic DNA using the immunoSEQ Assay, a bias-controlled multiplex PCR. The study's processing was this. Nucleated cell counts per sample were estimated from amplification of reference gene primers within the assay. To quantify the absolute abundance of each unique TCRbeta CDR3 rearrangement, sequence reads were collapsed and filtered. Productive Simpson clonality was computed per sample as the square root of Simpson's diversity index over productive rearrangements. The table was pulled from immuneACCESS by TCRdb, which kept in-frame rearrangements only. Such tables lose some clones; where checked, under half of the loss comes from unresolved V genes, and the rest has no known cause. That table is the source of V, J and clone size, and D and trimming were worked out from the DNA. The sample yields tens of thousands of clones; about 85% were counted once. The ten largest clones add up to less than 15% of the sample.

As regards this clone: Its antigen remains undetermined. It has no much larger one-base neighbor in the sample; base qualities were not kept.

Recombination joined TRBV28 with TRBJ1-6; 6 matching bases give a weak D call of TRBD1. This clonotype originated in a woman in her 70s in a cohort sampled during active COVID-19. Sequencing was performed on peripheral blood. The DNA reads TGTGCCAGCCGGACAGCGAATTCACCCCTCCACTTT. Its translation is CASRTANSPLHF.